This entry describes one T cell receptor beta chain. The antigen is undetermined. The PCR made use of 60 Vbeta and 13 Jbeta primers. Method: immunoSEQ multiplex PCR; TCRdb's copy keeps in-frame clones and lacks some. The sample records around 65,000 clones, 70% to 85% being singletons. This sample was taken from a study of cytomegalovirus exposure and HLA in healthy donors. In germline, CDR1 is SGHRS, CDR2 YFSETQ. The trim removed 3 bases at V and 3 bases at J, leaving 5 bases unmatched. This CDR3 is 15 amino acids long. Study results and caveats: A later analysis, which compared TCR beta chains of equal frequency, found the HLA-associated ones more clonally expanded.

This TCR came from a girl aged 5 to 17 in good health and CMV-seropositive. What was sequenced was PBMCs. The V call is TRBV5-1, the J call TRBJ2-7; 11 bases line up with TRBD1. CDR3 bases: TGCGCCAGCAGCTCTTGGACAGGGGGCTTCTACGAGCAGTACTTC. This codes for CASSSWTGGFYEQYF.